A selection of T cell receptor beta chains follows, all from one sample in a study of T cells in Graves' hyperthyroidism and ophthalmopathy. TCRdb itself ran the multiplex PCR reads through MiXCR, one entry per CDR3 protein. The table lists under 250,000 distinct CDR3 sequences, more than 20% of them singletons. Sequenced material: blood. The receptors were gathered from a middle-aged woman with Graves' ophthalmopathy. The CDR3 runs from the conserved cysteine through the conserved F or W. The order of the fields is V gene, clone size, D gene, J gene, CDR3 DNA, CDR3 protein. A D gene is named only where the DNA matches it firmly. Rows may omit the clone size; those that give it use once, few, many or a size class.

V gene: TRBV9
clone size: many
D gene: TRBD2
J gene: TRBJ2-7
CDR3 DNA: TGTGCCAGCAGCGTCGGACAGGTTTACGGGACTAGCGGGATCGCTCCTTCCTACGAGCAGTACTTC
CDR3 protein: CASSVGQVYGTSGIAPSYEQYF

V gene: TRBV6-5
clone size: few
D gene: TRBD2
J gene: TRBJ2-7
CDR3 DNA: TGTGCCAGCAGCTACCGGACTAGCGGGAGGAGTAGGGAGCAGTACTTC
CDR3 protein: CASSYRTSGRSREQYF

V gene: TRBV6-1
clone size: few
D gene: TRBD1
J gene: TRBJ1-2
CDR3 DNA: TGTGCCAGCAGTGAACCTGGGACAGGGCCTTTTTTTGGCTACACCTTC
CDR3 protein: CASSEPGTGPFFGYTF

V gene: TRBV5-1
clone size: many
D gene: TRBD2
J gene: TRBJ2-2
CDR3 DNA: TGCGCCAGCAGCCCACCGGGCCTAGCGGGAGGAACCGGGGAGCTGTTTTTT
CDR3 protein: CASSPPGLAGGTGELFF

V gene: TRBV5-1
clone size: many
D gene: TRBD1
J gene: TRBJ1-1
CDR3 DNA: TGCGCCAGCAGCTTGGGACAGGGGAACGCTGAAGCTTTCTTT
CDR3 protein: CASSLGQGNAEAFF

V gene: TRBV10-3
clone size: many
D gene: TRBD1
J gene: TRBJ1-1
CDR3 DNA: TGTGCCATCAGTGATGTGACAGGGATCGGAACTGAAGCTTTCTTT
CDR3 protein: CAISDVTGIGTEAFF

V gene: TRBV7-7
clone size: .
D gene: .
J gene: TRBJ1-2
CDR3 DNA: TGTGCCAGCAGCTTAGTTACGGGGTATGGCTACACCTTC
CDR3 protein: CASSLVTGYGYTF

V gene: TRBV29-1
clone size: .
D gene: .
J gene: TRBJ2-7
CDR3 DNA: TGCAGCGTTGAAGTAGACAATTCCTACGAGCAGTGCTTC
CDR3 protein: CSVEVDNSYEQCF

V gene: TRBV2
clone size: many
D gene: .
J gene: TRBJ2-5
CDR3 DNA: TGTGCCAGCACCCGAATGGGGGAGACCCAGTACTTC
CDR3 protein: CASTRMGETQYF

V gene: TRBV5-1
clone size: many
D gene: .
J gene: TRBJ2-5
CDR3 DNA: TGCGCCAGCAGGACGAACGTAGGGGCTCAAGAGACCCAGTACTTC
CDR3 protein: CASRTNVGAQETQYF

V gene: TRBV7-2
clone size: many
D gene: .
J gene: TRBJ1-3
CDR3 DNA: TGTGCCAGCAGCTTAGGGCACAGCTCTGGAAACACCATATATTTT
CDR3 protein: CASSLGHSSGNTIYF

V gene: TRBV19
clone size: many
D gene: .
J gene: TRBJ2-7
CDR3 DNA: TGTGCCAGTAGTAGCGGACAATCCTACGAGCAGTACTTC
CDR3 protein: CASSSGQSYEQYF

V gene: TRBV25-1
clone size: many
D gene: TRBD2
J gene: TRBJ2-7
CDR3 DNA: TGTGCCAGCAGTGAATATTCTAGCGGGAGCTCCTACGAGCAGTACTTC
CDR3 protein: CASSEYSSGSSYEQYF

V gene: TRBV7-2
clone size: many
D gene: .
J gene: TRBJ2-5
CDR3 DNA: TGTGCCAGCAGCTTAGGGTTAGCATGGGGCCAAGAGACCCAGTACTTC
CDR3 protein: CASSLGLAWGQETQYF

V gene: TRBV7-2
clone size: many
D gene: .
J gene: TRBJ1-3
CDR3 DNA: TGTGCCAGCAGCTTAAGGGCGGTCTCTGGAAACACCATATATTTT
CDR3 protein: CASSLRAVSGNTIYF

V gene: TRBV28
clone size: many
D gene: .
J gene: TRBJ2-4
CDR3 DNA: TGTGCCAGCCAGGGCTCTAGGACAGGAGGGAACATTCAGTACTTC
CDR3 protein: CASQGSRTGGNIQYF

V gene: TRBV28
clone size: .
D gene: .
J gene: TRBJ1-5
CDR3 DNA: TGTGCCAGCAAAGGGTTGGTTCAGCCCCAGCATTTT
CDR3 protein: CASKGLVQPQHF

V gene: TRBV4-1
clone size: many
D gene: .
J gene: TRBJ1-2
CDR3 DNA: TGCGCCAGCAGCCTCGGCCTTAGGGGCAGGACAAATACCAACTATGGCTACACCTTC
CDR3 protein: CASSLGLRGRTNTNYGYTF

V gene: TRBV7-9
clone size: many
D gene: .
J gene: TRBJ2-7
CDR3 DNA: TGTGCCAGCAGCTTTGACAATTTCTACGAGCAGTACTTC
CDR3 protein: CASSFDNFYEQYF

V gene: TRBV7-3
clone size: many
D gene: TRBD1
J gene: TRBJ1-1
CDR3 DNA: TGTGCCAGCAGCTTAATGGGACAGGGGGCCACTGAAGCTTTCTTT
CDR3 protein: CASSLMGQGATEAFF

V gene: TRBV30
clone size: many
D gene: TRBD1
J gene: TRBJ1-2
CDR3 DNA: TGTGCCTGGAGTGACGACAGGGGAAATGGCTACACCTTC
CDR3 protein: CAWSDDRGNGYTF

V gene: TRBV7-2
clone size: .
D gene: .
J gene: TRBJ1-2
CDR3 DNA: TGTGCCAGCAGCTTAAGTCAGGGCCGCGGCTATGGCTACACCTTC
CDR3 protein: CASSLSQGRGYGYTF

V gene: TRBV2
clone size: many
D gene: TRBD2
J gene: TRBJ2-5
CDR3 DNA: TGTGCCAGCAGGCCGGGACTAACTCAAGAGACCCAGTACTTC
CDR3 protein: CASRPGLTQETQYF

V gene: TRBV6-2/TRBV6-3
clone size: .
D gene: TRBD1
J gene: TRBJ1-2
CDR3 DNA: TGTGCCAGCAGTTCTCCGGGACAGGTGAACTATGGCTACACCTTC
CDR3 protein: CASSSPGQVNYGYTF

V gene: TRBV27
clone size: .
D gene: TRBD1
J gene: TRBJ2-5
CDR3 DNA: TGTGCCAGCAGTGTCCGGGACAGACAAGAGACCCAGTACTTC
CDR3 protein: CASSVRDRQETQYF

V gene: TRBV6-5
clone size: many
D gene: .
J gene: TRBJ1-1
CDR3 DNA: TGTGCCAGCAGTTTGCTCAGGGGACAGAACACTGAAGCTTTCTTT
CDR3 protein: CASSLLRGQNTEAFF

V gene: TRBV28
clone size: .
D gene: .
J gene: TRBJ1-3
CDR3 DNA: TGTGCCAGCAGTTACGAGCGATTCACTGGAAACACCATATATTTT
CDR3 protein: CASSYERFTGNTIYF

V gene: TRBV15
clone size: many
D gene: .
J gene: TRBJ1-1
CDR3 DNA: TGTGCCACCAGCAGAGGGGGGTTGGACACTGAAGCTTTCTTT
CDR3 protein: CATSRGGLDTEAFF

V gene: TRBV24-1
clone size: .
D gene: .
J gene: TRBJ1-2
CDR3 DNA: TGTGCCACCAGTGACTCCGGGACGAAGTATGGCTACACCTTC
CDR3 protein: CATSDSGTKYGYTF

V gene: TRBV4-1
clone size: many
D gene: TRBD1
J gene: TRBJ1-6
CDR3 DNA: TGCGCCAGCAGCCAAAGCACGGGACAGCCGGCTTCACCCCTCCACTTT
CDR3 protein: CASSQSTGQPASPLHF

V gene: TRBV2
clone size: few
D gene: .
J gene: TRBJ1-5
CDR3 DNA: TGTGCCAGCAGTGAAGCGCTTCTCCCCCAGCATTTT
CDR3 protein: CASSEALLPQHF

V gene: TRBV19
clone size: many
D gene: .
J gene: TRBJ2-7
CDR3 DNA: TGTGCCAGTAGTGTCGACAGTGCCTACGAGCAGTACTTC
CDR3 protein: CASSVDSAYEQYF

V gene: TRBV2
clone size: many
D gene: TRBD2
J gene: TRBJ2-2
CDR3 DNA: TGTGCCAGCAGTGAAGTTGAGCGCGGGAGAAGGGAGCTGTTTTTT
CDR3 protein: CASSEVERGRRELFF

V gene: TRBV5-1
clone size: many
D gene: .
J gene: TRBJ2-7
CDR3 DNA: TGCGCCAGCAGCTTACTAGCATCCTACGAGCAGTACTTC
CDR3 protein: CASSLLASYEQYF

V gene: TRBV19
clone size: many
D gene: TRBD2
J gene: TRBJ2-5
CDR3 DNA: TGTGCCAGTAGTAGCACCGGGACTAGCCTCTCAAAGACCCAGTACTTC
CDR3 protein: CASSSTGTSLSKTQYF

V gene: TRBV12-3/TRBV12-4
clone size: many
D gene: .
J gene: TRBJ2-5
CDR3 DNA: TGTGCCAGCAGTCGCTTAGGGGCAAGTCAAGAGACCCAGTACTTC
CDR3 protein: CASSRLGASQETQYF

V gene: TRBV2
clone size: many
D gene: .
J gene: TRBJ1-2
CDR3 DNA: TGTGCCAGCAGTGAAGCGCTTGACTATGGCTACACCTTC
CDR3 protein: CASSEALDYGYTF

V gene: TRBV6-2/TRBV6-3
clone size: .
D gene: TRBD2
J gene: TRBJ2-6
CDR3 DNA: TGTGCCAGCAGTTTGGTTCGCGGGGGGCTCTCTGGGGCCAACGTCCTGACTTTC
CDR3 protein: CASSLVRGGLSGANVLTF

V gene: TRBV6-5
clone size: many
D gene: .
J gene: TRBJ1-2
CDR3 DNA: TGTGCCAGCAGTTACGCCGCAGGGAGTGGCTACACCTTC
CDR3 protein: CASSYAAGSGYTF

V gene: TRBV19
clone size: many
D gene: .
J gene: TRBJ1-5
CDR3 DNA: TGTGCCAGTATTGGAGGGTGGAATCAGCCCCAGCATTTT
CDR3 protein: CASIGGWNQPQHF

V gene: TRBV11-2
clone size: .
D gene: TRBD1
J gene: TRBJ2-7
CDR3 DNA: TGTGCCAGCAGCTTAGATCGGCCCGGGACAGGAACGTACTTC
CDR3 protein: CASSLDRPGTGTYF

V gene: TRBV20-1
clone size: many
D gene: TRBD2
J gene: TRBJ2-7
CDR3 DNA: TGCAGTGCTAAACCGGCGGGGGGTCGGGAGCAGTACTTC
CDR3 protein: CSAKPAGGREQYF

V gene: TRBV4-1
clone size: many
D gene: TRBD2
J gene: TRBJ2-5
CDR3 DNA: TGCGCCAGCAGCCCCGTGCTAGCGGGGCTGGAAGAGACCCAGTACTTC
CDR3 protein: CASSPVLAGLEETQYF

V gene: TRBV6-5
clone size: many
D gene: .
J gene: TRBJ2-7
CDR3 DNA: TGTGCCAGCAGTTACTCGATTTCTAGCTCCTACGAGCAGTACTTC
CDR3 protein: CASSYSISSSYEQYF

V gene: TRBV19
clone size: .
D gene: .
J gene: TRBJ2-5
CDR3 DNA: TGTGCCAGTAGCCGACAGGACCTCCAAGAGACCCAGTACTTC
CDR3 protein: CASSRQDLQETQYF

V gene: TRBV20-1
clone size: many
D gene: .
J gene: TRBJ1-1
CDR3 DNA: TGCAGTGCAGCTGACGGCATGAACACTGAAGCTTTCTTT
CDR3 protein: CSAADGMNTEAFF

V gene: TRBV18
clone size: many
D gene: TRBD1
J gene: TRBJ1-1
CDR3 DNA: TGTGCCAGCTCCGGTGGGCTCAGGGGGCGCCTATCTGAAGCTTTCTTT
CDR3 protein: CASSGGLRGRLSEAFF

V gene: TRBV13
clone size: .
D gene: .
J gene: TRBJ1-2
CDR3 DNA: TGTGCCAGCAGGCCGGGGGGGGACTATGGCTACACCTTC
CDR3 protein: CASRPGGDYGYTF

V gene: TRBV20-1
clone size: many
D gene: .
J gene: TRBJ2-7
CDR3 DNA: TGCAGTGCTAGACCCACTCGAGGTGACATAATCTCCTACGAGCAGTACTTC
CDR3 protein: CSARPTRGDIISYEQYF

V gene: TRBV6-5
clone size: many
D gene: .
J gene: TRBJ2-5
CDR3 DNA: TGTGCCAGCAGTTACTCTAGGGAGACCCAGTACTTC
CDR3 protein: CASSYSRETQYF

V gene: TRBV25-1
clone size: many
D gene: .
J gene: TRBJ2-7
CDR3 DNA: TGTGCCAGCAGTGATTGGGAGGACGACGAGCAGTACTTC
CDR3 protein: CASSDWEDDEQYF

V gene: TRBV9
clone size: many
D gene: .
J gene: TRBJ2-7
CDR3 DNA: TGTGCCAGCAGCCCTCAGGGTACCCCCTACGAGCAGTACTTC
CDR3 protein: CASSPQGTPYEQYF

V gene: TRBV12-3/TRBV12-4
clone size: many
D gene: TRBD1
J gene: TRBJ1-5
CDR3 DNA: TGTGCCAGCAGATCCGGGACAGGGAGAAGGGATAGCAATCAGCCCCAGCATTTT
CDR3 protein: CASRSGTGRRDSNQPQHF